A selection of T cell receptor beta chains follows, all from one sample in a study of regulatory T cells in long-lasting Graves disease. MiXCR, run by TCRdb on the multiplex PCR reads, gives a single entry per CDR3 protein. In the table there are approximately 390,000 distinct CDR3 sequences, 15% to 20% of which are singletons. This same sample was also taken into another study, of T cells in Graves' hyperthyroidism and ophthalmopathy.

Specimen: peripheral blood mononuclear cells (PBMCs), collected at new diagnosis, from a patient treated with antithyroid drugs. These receptors were collected from a woman between 18 and 30 years old with Graves disease. The CDR3 runs from the conserved cysteine through the conserved F or W. Each record gives: clone size, J gene, D gene, V gene, CDR3 DNA, CDR3 protein. A D gene is named only where the DNA matches it firmly. Some rows have no size entry. The others give once, few or many, or a class for an expanded clone.

.	TRBJ1-4	.	TRBV20-1	TGCAGTGCCGGACCCCAGGGAGCAACTAATGAAAAACTGTTTTTT	CSAGPQGATNEKLFF
.	TRBJ1-5	.	TRBV4-1	TGCGCCAGCAGACCACAGACGCATAGCAATCAGCCCCAGCATTTT	CASRPQTHSNQPQHF
once	TRBJ2-1	.	TRBV13	TGTGCCAGCATCAACTCAGGACCTTACAATGAGCAGTTCTTC	CASINSGPYNEQFF
many	TRBJ1-1	.	TRBV4-2	TGTGCCAGCAGCCAAGTGGGTTTGGGAGCTGAAGCTTTCTTT	CASSQVGLGAEAFF
.	TRBJ2-3	TRBD1	TRBV5-1	TGCGCCAGCAGCTTTATTCACGGGACAGGGCCAGATACGCAGTATTTT	CASSFIHGTGPDTQYF
once	TRBJ2-1	TRBD1	TRBV28	TGTGCCAGCAGTTACAGCACAGGGGACTACAATGAGCAGTTCTTC	CASSYSTGDYNEQFF
many	TRBJ1-5	TRBD1	TRBV15	TGTGCCACCAGCAGAGGACTCGGGACAGCAAACAATCAGCCCCAGCATTTT	CATSRGLGTANNQPQHF
.	TRBJ1-5	TRBD1	TRBV19	TGTGCCAGTTCTCGGGACAGGGGTCTTCAGAGCAATCAGCCCCAGCATTTT	CASSRDRGLQSNQPQHF
many	TRBJ2-7	TRBD1	TRBV28	TGTGCCAGCAGTCCCGGGACAGGTTTTGGCGAGCAGTACTTC	CASSPGTGFGEQYF
many	TRBJ2-3	TRBD2	TRBV5-1	TGCGCCAGCAGCTTAGGACTAGCGGAAAACGGGTATACGCAGTATTTT	CASSLGLAENGYTQYF
once	TRBJ1-5	.	TRBV29-1	TGCAGCGTTGAGGACGGAGGCCAGCATTTT	CSVEDGGQHF
many	TRBJ2-2	TRBD1	TRBV6-1	TGTGCCAGCAGTCCAGGGAATCGCCCGGGACAGGGGGCGGACACCGGGGAGCTGTTTTTT	CASSPGNRPGQGADTGELFF
many	TRBJ1-5	.	TRBV7-8	TGTGCCAGCAGCCCAGCTGGTGGTCAGCCCCAGCATTTT	CASSPAGGQPQHF
.	TRBJ1-5	.	TRBV28	TGTGCCAGCATGTCGCGACAGGTAGGATTTAGGCCCCAGCATTTT	CASMSRQVGFRPQHF
many	TRBJ1-1	TRBD1	TRBV20-1	TGCAGTGCTCCCCCGACAGGGCCGAACACTGAAGCTTTCTTT	CSAPPTGPNTEAFF
.	TRBJ1-2	.	TRBV5-1	TGCGCCAGCAGCAGCGCTGGCAGCCCGGGGGGCTACACCTTC	CASSSAGSPGGYTF
few	TRBJ2-5	TRBD2	TRBV9	TGTGCCAGCAGCGCTTCCAGGGGGACTAGCGTCCAAGAGACCCAGTACTTC	CASSASRGTSVQETQYF
many	TRBJ1-3	.	TRBV28	TGTGCCAGCAGCCTCATGGCCGGAAACACCATATATTTT	CASSLMAGNTIYF
.	TRBJ2-2	.	TRBV3-1	TGTGCCAGCAGACGATCTCAGGGGCCGAACACCGGGGAGCTGTTTTTT	CASRRSQGPNTGELFF
few	TRBJ1-1	.	TRBV20-1	TGCAGTGCTACCCGGGACACCAACACTGAAGCTTTCTTT	CSATRDTNTEAFF
few	TRBJ1-1	.	TRBV12-3/TRBV12-4	TGTGCCAGCAGTGACCCCCGGGGTCATACAAACACTGAAGCTTTCTTT	CASSDPRGHTNTEAFF
many	TRBJ1-4	.	TRBV2	TGTGCCAGCAGTGAAGCAAGGACTGTAACTAATGAAAAACTGTTTTTT	CASSEARTVTNEKLFF
few	TRBJ1-1	.	TRBV11-2	TGTGCCAGCAGCTTGGGGCGGGGGGGGCTGGCTTTCTTT	CASSLGRGGLAFF
many	TRBJ1-1	.	TRBV5-1	TGTGCCAGCAGCTTGGATCAGGGTAACACTGAAGCTTTCTTT	CASSLDQGNTEAFF
few	TRBJ2-1	.	TRBV19	TGTGCCAGTAGTACCCGGCAGGCCGGGCATGAGCAGTTCTTC	CASSTRQAGHEQFF
many	TRBJ1-1	.	TRBV3-1	TGTGCCAGCAGGGGAGATGCGGAAGCTTTCTTT	CASRGDAEAFF
many	TRBJ1-4	.	TRBV27	TGTGCCAGCAGTAACCGGCCCAGAGGGGAAAAACTGTTTTTT	CASSNRPRGEKLFF
many	TRBJ2-1	TRBD2	TRBV20-1	TGCAGTGCCAGGACCCCGGGACTAGCGGGCGGCAATGAGCAGTTCTTC	CSARTPGLAGGNEQFF
many	TRBJ2-3	TRBD2	TRBV11-2	TGTGCCAGCAGCTTAACGTCCGGGACTAGCGGGAGGATTATTACAGATACGCAGTATTTT	CASSLTSGTSGRIITDTQYF
few	TRBJ1-6	.	TRBV5-4	TGTGCCAGCAGCTTGCGGGGCGTAGGTTCACCCCTCCACTTT	CASSLRGVGSPLHF
few	TRBJ2-7	.	TRBV15	TGTGCCACCAGCAGGGACACCGCTTACGAGCAGTACTTC	CATSRDTAYEQYF
few	TRBJ2-3	TRBD2	TRBV19	TGTGCCAGTATTAGCGGGGCGCGGGATACGCAGTATTTT	CASISGARDTQYF
few	TRBJ1-5	.	TRBV12-3/TRBV12-4	TGTGCCAGCAGCCACTACGGAGGCGGAATCAATCAGCCCCAGCATTTT	CASSHYGGGINQPQHF
many	TRBJ2-3	.	TRBV12-3/TRBV12-4	TGTGCCAGCAGCCAGAACACAGATACGCAGTATTTT	CASSQNTDTQYF
.	TRBJ2-1	.	TRBV11-3	TGTGCCAGCAGCTTAGGGCTAGCGCTCGATGAGCAGTTCTTC	CASSLGLALDEQFF
.	TRBJ2-1	TRBD2	TRBV27	TGTGCCAGCAGTTTGAGGACTAGCGGGAAAACTGAGCAGTTCTTC	CASSLRTSGKTEQFF
few	TRBJ2-2	.	TRBV6-9	TGTGCCAGCAGTTACTATCAGCACGGGGAGCTGTTTTTT	CASSYYQHGELFF
few	TRBJ1-2	TRBD1	TRBV6-4	TGTGCCAGCAGTGAACAGGGGGCAGGGGGCTACACCTTC	CASSEQGAGGYTF
many	TRBJ2-5	.	TRBV11-2	TGTGCCAGCAGCTTAGGTTACTCCCCTCAGGAGACCCAGTACTTC	CASSLGYSPQETQYF
few	TRBJ2-1	TRBD1	TRBV10-3	TGTGCCACCAGGACAGGGGCCTACAATGAGCAGTTCTTC	CATRTGAYNEQFF
many	TRBJ1-2	.	TRBV6-2/TRBV6-3	TGTGCCAGCAGTTACTTCACAGGATATGGCTACACCTTC	CASSYFTGYGYTF
.	TRBJ2-7	TRBD2	TRBV20-1	TGCAGTGCTATCACCTCGACTAGCGGGAATATTTACGAGCAGTACTTC	CSAITSTSGNIYEQYF
many	TRBJ2-3	.	TRBV6-2/TRBV6-3	TGTGCCAGCGGTTTGGGACACACAGATACGCAGTATTTT	CASGLGHTDTQYF
many	TRBJ2-1	TRBD2	TRBV30	TGTGCCTGTGGGACTAGCGGGATTAATTCCTACAATGAGCAGTTCTTC	CACGTSGINSYNEQFF
few	TRBJ2-3	TRBD2	TRBV20-1	TGCAGTGCTAGGGATCCTAGCGGGCGACGAGGGGATACGCAGTATTTT	CSARDPSGRRGDTQYF
.	TRBJ2-3	TRBD2	TRBV9	TGTGCCAGCAGCTCATTAGCGGGGGGCACAGATACGCAGTATTTT	CASSSLAGGTDTQYF
many	TRBJ1-3	.	TRBV30	TGTGCCTGGAGTGTACGGCAGCGTGGAAACACCATATATTTT	CAWSVRQRGNTIYF
many	TRBJ2-3	.	TRBV20-1	TGCAGTGCTAGAGACCCACCAGGACCCATTCGGGATACGCAGTATTTT	CSARDPPGPIRDTQYF
few	TRBJ1-6	.	TRBV12-3/TRBV12-4	TGTGCCAGCAGTCCCCGAACAGGGCAGGTTTATTCACCCCTCCACTTT	CASSPRTGQVYSPLHF
many	TRBJ1-2	TRBD1	TRBV3-1	TGTGCCAGCAGCCCGGGACAGCTAGCTAACTATGGCTACACCTTC	CASSPGQLANYGYTF
many	TRBJ1-2	TRBD1	TRBV7-2	TGTGCCAGCAGCCCCCGGACAGGGGACACATATGGCTACACCTTC	CASSPRTGDTYGYTF
.	TRBJ1-4	.	TRBV7-3	TGTGCCAGCAGCTTAATTACAGGGTCGGGAAAACTGTTTTTT	CASSLITGSGKLFF
.	TRBJ2-3	.	TRBV28	TGTGCCAGCAGTTTGTTTAAGGGTAGCCGCACAGATACGCAGTATTTT	CASSLFKGSRTDTQYF
many	TRBJ2-3	.	TRBV15	TGTGCCACCAGCGTCCGATCTCCGGGCGGCACAGATACGCAGTATTTT	CATSVRSPGGTDTQYF
many	TRBJ1-5	TRBD1	TRBV7-2	TGTGCCAGCGGCACAGGGGGTGGAAGCAATCAGCCCCAGCATTTT	CASGTGGGSNQPQHF
many	TRBJ2-2	.	TRBV2	TGTGCCAGCAACTCCTTTCCTGGAGTCACCGGGGAGCTGTTTTTT	CASNSFPGVTGELFF
many	TRBJ2-1	.	TRBV9	TGTGCCAGCAGCGTAGGGCTTGTCTCCTACAATGAGCAGTTCTTC	CASSVGLVSYNEQFF
.	TRBJ1-1	.	TRBV6-5	TGTGCCAGCAGTTACGCATACAACAACACTGAAGCTTTCTTT	CASSYAYNNTEAFF